These T cell receptor beta chains were read from a single sample in a study of memory CD8 T cells in hepatitis C reinfection. The assay was immunoSEQ multiplex PCR, and TCRdb's table has in-frame clones only and misses some. Of under 60,000 clones in the sample, under 90% were seen once. Sample: naive CD8+ T cells sorted from blood. The receptors shown here come from a man aged 18 to 35 with hepatitis C virus infection. The CDR3 runs from the conserved cysteine through the conserved F or W.

v_call: TRBV6-5; j_call: TRBJ2-2; cdr3_aa: CASSSLMNTGELFF
v_call: TRBV7-9; j_call: TRBJ1-5; cdr3_aa: CASSPTGENQPQHF
v_call: TRBV10-2; j_call: TRBJ2-2; cdr3_aa: CATSLAARGTGELFF
v_call: TRBV7-6; j_call: TRBJ2-1; cdr3_aa: CASSFGAGSYNEQFF
v_call: TRBV27; j_call: TRBJ1-5; cdr3_aa: CASSTYGGSNQPQHF
v_call: TRBV6-5; j_call: TRBJ1-4; cdr3_aa: CASSYSNRGSEKLFF
v_call: TRBV11-2; j_call: TRBJ2-1; cdr3_aa: CASSLALGNEQFF
v_call: TRBV25-1; j_call: TRBJ2-5; cdr3_aa: CASTEDGTWTQYF
v_call: TRBV28; j_call: TRBJ2-1; cdr3_aa: CASSPLGDSSYNEQFF
v_call: TRBV28; j_call: TRBJ1-6; cdr3_aa: CASTRDSNSPLHF
v_call: TRBV27; j_call: TRBJ2-1; cdr3_aa: CASSWGLESYNEQFF
v_call: TRBV2; j_call: TRBJ1-6; cdr3_aa: CASRAGQGYSPLHF
v_call: TRBV5-1; j_call: TRBJ2-1; cdr3_aa: CASSLEPEHNEQFF
v_call: TRBV19; j_call: TRBJ2-5; cdr3_aa: CASRKRGTRQETQYF
v_call: TRBV11-2; j_call: TRBJ2-5; cdr3_aa: CASSLVTGGSQETQYF
v_call: TRBV7-8; j_call: TRBJ1-6; cdr3_aa: CASSALRDYYNSPLHF
v_call: TRBV7-8; j_call: TRBJ2-3; cdr3_aa: CASSLARGGPWDTQYF
v_call: TRBV27; j_call: TRBJ1-4; cdr3_aa: CASSPGPGLGEKLFF
v_call: TRBV7-8; j_call: NA; cdr3_aa: CASSLVAGPTYEQYF
v_call: TRBV7-9; j_call: TRBJ1-4; cdr3_aa: CASTSGVDEKLFF
v_call: TRBV19; j_call: TRBJ2-1; cdr3_aa: CASNSGTTSDEQFF
v_call: TRBV7-2; j_call: TRBJ2-3; cdr3_aa: CASSTPLDRGGRDTQYF
v_call: TRBV4-1; j_call: TRBJ1-6; cdr3_aa: CASSQEVAGPSAPLHF
v_call: TRBV19; j_call: TRBJ2-2; cdr3_aa: CASSFGQNGELFF
v_call: TRBV7-9; j_call: TRBJ2-3; cdr3_aa: CASSPGVLAGTDTQYF
v_call: TRBV7-2; j_call: TRBJ2-2; cdr3_aa: CASSFDLAGGLRELFF
v_call: TRBV27; j_call: TRBJ2-6; cdr3_aa: CASSPLGQGFSGANVLTF
v_call: TRBV6-5; j_call: TRBJ2-3; cdr3_aa: CASSYRDITDTQYF
v_call: TRBV10-3; j_call: TRBJ1-2; cdr3_aa: CAITDRPPELNYGYTF
v_call: TRBV28; j_call: TRBJ2-3; cdr3_aa: CASSPIPNTDTQYF